The TCR beta chain under discussion was sequenced for a study of control samples from healthy donors and cancer patients. The CDR3 runs to 15 residues. The ends were cut back, 1 base at V and 2 bases at J, with 7 bases in the middle. The germline gives CDR1 SGHNT, CDR2 YYREEE (reference sequence). Using immunoSEQ multiplex PCR, the repertoire was profiled, and TCRdb retains in-frame clones only, with some absent. The table lists about 130,000 clones, around nine tenths of them singletons. The rearrangement links TRBV5-4 to TRBJ2-6; D is uncertain. The sample consisted of blood. This clonotype originated in a man in his forties or fifties in good health. This CDR3 is CASSLTGAGANVLTF. The CDR3 region has the DNA TGTGCCAGCAGCTTGACTGGGGCTGGGGCCAACGTCCTGACTTTC.